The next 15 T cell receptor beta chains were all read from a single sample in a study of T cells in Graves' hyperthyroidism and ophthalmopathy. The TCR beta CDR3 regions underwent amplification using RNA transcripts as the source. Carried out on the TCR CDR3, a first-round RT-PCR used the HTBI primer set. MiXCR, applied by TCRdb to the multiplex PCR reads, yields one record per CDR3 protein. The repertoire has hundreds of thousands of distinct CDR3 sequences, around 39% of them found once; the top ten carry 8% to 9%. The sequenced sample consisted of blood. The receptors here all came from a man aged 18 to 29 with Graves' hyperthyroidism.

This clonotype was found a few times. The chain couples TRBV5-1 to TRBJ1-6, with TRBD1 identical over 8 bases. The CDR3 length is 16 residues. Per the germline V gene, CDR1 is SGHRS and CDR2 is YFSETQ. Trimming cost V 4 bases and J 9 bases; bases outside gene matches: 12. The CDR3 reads CASSLNFGTGGSPLHF. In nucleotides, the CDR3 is TGCGCCAGCAGCCTGAATTTCGGGACAGGTGGTTCACCCCTCCACTTT.

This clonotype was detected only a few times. CDR3 in amino acids: CASSLMGLAGSGANVLTF. The CDR3 coding sequence is TGTGCCAGCAGCTTAATGGGACTAGCGGGCTCTGGGGCCAACGTCCTGACTTTC. The rearrangement uses TRBV7-2 and TRBJ2-6, with TRBD2 identical over 12 bases. Trimming removed 2 bases from V and 0 bases from J; junction bases left unmatched: 2. Germline CDR1 and CDR2: SGHTA and FQGNSA. The CDR3 is 18 amino acids.

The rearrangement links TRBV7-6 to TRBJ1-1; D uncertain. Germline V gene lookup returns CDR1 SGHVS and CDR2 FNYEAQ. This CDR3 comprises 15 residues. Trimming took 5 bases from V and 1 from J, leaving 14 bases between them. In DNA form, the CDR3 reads TGTGCCAGCAGCCAAGAGCCCCCGGGGAACACTGAAGCTTTCTTT. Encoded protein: CASSQEPPGNTEAFF.

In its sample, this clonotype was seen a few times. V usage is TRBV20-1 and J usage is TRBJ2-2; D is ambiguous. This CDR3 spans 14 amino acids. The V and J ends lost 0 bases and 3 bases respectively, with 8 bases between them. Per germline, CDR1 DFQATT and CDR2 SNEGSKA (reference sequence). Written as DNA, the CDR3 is TGCAGTGCTAGAGATCACCTAGACACCGGGGAGCTGTTTTTT. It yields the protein CSARDHLDTGELFF.

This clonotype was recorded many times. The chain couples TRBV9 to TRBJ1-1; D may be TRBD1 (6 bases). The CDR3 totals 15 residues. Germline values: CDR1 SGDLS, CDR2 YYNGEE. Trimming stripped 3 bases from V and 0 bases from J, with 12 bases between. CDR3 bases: TGTGCCAGCAGCGCATCGGACAGAATGAACACTGAAGCTTTCTTT. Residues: CASSASDRMNTEAFF.

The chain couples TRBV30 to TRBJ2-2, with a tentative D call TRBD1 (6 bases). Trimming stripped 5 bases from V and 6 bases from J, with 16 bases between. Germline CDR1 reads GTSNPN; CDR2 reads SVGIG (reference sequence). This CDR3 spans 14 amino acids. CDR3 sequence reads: CAWDTGIRAGELFF. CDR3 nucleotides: TGTGCCTGGGATACAGGGATAAGGGCCGGGGAGCTGTTTTTT.

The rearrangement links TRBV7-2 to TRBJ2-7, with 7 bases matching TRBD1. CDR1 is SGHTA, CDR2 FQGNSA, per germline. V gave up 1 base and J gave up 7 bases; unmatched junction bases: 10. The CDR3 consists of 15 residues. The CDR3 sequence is CASSLVLGQMGEQYF. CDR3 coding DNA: TGTGCCAGCAGCTTAGTCCTGGGACAGATGGGGGAGCAGTACTTC.

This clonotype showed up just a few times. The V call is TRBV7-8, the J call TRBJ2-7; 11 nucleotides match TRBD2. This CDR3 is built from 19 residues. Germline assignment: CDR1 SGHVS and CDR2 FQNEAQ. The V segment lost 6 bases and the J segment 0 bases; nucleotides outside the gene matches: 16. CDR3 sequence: CASSLSRSSGRHSSYEQYF. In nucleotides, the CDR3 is TGTGCCAGCAGTTTAAGTCGGTCTAGCGGGAGGCACAGCTCCTACGAGCAGTACTTC.

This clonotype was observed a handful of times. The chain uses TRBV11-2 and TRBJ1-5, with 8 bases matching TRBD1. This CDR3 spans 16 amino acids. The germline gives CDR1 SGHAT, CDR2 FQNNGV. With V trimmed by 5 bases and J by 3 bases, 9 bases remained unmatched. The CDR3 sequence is CASSQEGQGYNQPQHF. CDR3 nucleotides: TGTGCCAGCAGCCAAGAAGGACAGGGATACAATCAGCCCCAGCATTTT.

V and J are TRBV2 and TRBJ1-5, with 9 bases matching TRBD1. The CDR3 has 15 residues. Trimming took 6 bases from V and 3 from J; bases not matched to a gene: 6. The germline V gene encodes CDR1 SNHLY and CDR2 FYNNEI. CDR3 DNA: TGTGCCAGCAGGGGACAGGGCACGGCCAATCAGCCCCAGCATTTT. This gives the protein CASRGQGTANQPQHF. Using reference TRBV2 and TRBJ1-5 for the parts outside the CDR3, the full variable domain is EPEVTQTPSHQVTQMGQEVILRCVPISNHLYFYWYRQILGQKVEFLVSFYNNEISEKSEIFDDQFSVERPDGSNFTLKIRSTKLEDSAMYFCASRGQGTANQPQHFGDGTRLSIL.

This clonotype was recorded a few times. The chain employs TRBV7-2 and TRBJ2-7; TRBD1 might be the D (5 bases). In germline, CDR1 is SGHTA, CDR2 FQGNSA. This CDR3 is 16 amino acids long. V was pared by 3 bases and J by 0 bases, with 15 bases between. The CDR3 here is CASSLPRDPLSYEQYF. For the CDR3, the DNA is TGTGCCAGCAGCTTGCCCAGGGATCCACTCTCCTACGAGCAGTACTTC.

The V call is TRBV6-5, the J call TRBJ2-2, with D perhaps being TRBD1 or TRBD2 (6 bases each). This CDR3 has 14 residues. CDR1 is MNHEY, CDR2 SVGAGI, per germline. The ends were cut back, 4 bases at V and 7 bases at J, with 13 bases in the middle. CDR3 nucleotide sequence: TGTGCCAGCAGTTTCAGCAGGGGAGGCGGGGAGCTGTTTTTT. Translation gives CASSFSRGGGELFF.

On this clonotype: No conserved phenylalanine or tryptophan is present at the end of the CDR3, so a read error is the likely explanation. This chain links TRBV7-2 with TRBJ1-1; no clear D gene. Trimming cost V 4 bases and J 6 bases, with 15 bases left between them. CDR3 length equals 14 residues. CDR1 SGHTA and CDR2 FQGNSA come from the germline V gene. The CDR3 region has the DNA TGTGCCAGCAGCTCCTACGGCAGGTTCCCTGAAGCTTTCCTT. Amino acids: CASSSYGRFPEAFL.

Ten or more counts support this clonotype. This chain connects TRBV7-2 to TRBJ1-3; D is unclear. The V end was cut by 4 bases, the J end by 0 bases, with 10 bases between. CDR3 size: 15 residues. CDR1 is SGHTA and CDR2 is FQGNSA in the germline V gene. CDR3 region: CASSSDVGSGNTIYF. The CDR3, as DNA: TGTGCCAGCAGCTCGGACGTCGGCTCTGGAAACACCATATATTTT.

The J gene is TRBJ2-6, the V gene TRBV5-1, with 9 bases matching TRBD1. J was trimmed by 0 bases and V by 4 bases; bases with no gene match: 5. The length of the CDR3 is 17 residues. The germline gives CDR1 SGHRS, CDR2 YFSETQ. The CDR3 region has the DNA TGCGCCAGCAGCCGGGGACAGGGCTCCTCTGGGGCCAACGTCCTGACTTTC. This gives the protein CASSRGQGSSGANVLTF.